This is a list of T cell receptor beta chains from one sample in a study of Ad26.COV2.S vaccination and SARS-CoV-2 variants. The data were produced by immunoSEQ multiplex PCR, yet TCRdb's version contains in-frame clones alone and is incomplete. The sample yields under 150,000 clones, approximately 90% seen once. Specimen: peripheral blood, collected after recovery from COVID-19. The receptors here all came from a human donor who had recovered from COVID-19. Both conserved end residues are part of each CDR3. Each record gives: J gene, clone size, D gene, V gene, CDR3 DNA, CDR3 protein. The D gene is left open where the match is weak. Clone size appears in some rows only: once, few, many, or a class for an expanded clone.

j_gene: TRBJ2-6
abundance: NA
d_gene: NA
v_gene: TRBV15
CDR3nt: TGTGCCACCAGCAGTCCTATTTCTGGGGCCAACGTCCTGACTTTC
CDR3aa: CATSSPISGANVLTF

j_gene: TRBJ2-5
abundance: NA
d_gene: NA
v_gene: TRBV7-8
CDR3nt: TGTGCCAGCAGCTTAGGTCCAACCCAAGAGACCCAGTACTTC
CDR3aa: CASSLGPTQETQYF

j_gene: TRBJ2-4
abundance: NA
d_gene: TRBD1
v_gene: TRBV18
CDR3nt: TGTGCCAGCTCACCACCTAGGACAGGGTTACCAAAAAACATTCAGTACTTC
CDR3aa: CASSPPRTGLPKNIQYF

j_gene: TRBJ2-2
abundance: NA
d_gene: TRBD2
v_gene: TRBV9
CDR3nt: TGTGCCAGCAGCGCAAACCGGGCGGGGACTAGTCTCACCGGGGAGCTGTTTTTT
CDR3aa: CASSANRAGTSLTGELFF

j_gene: TRBJ1-1
abundance: NA
d_gene: NA
v_gene: TRBV5-1
CDR3nt: TGCGCCAGCAGACCCCTCGGGGGTATGAACACTGAAGCTTTCTTT
CDR3aa: CASRPLGGMNTEAFF

j_gene: TRBJ2-3
abundance: NA
d_gene: TRBD2
v_gene: TRBV28
CDR3nt: TGTGCCAGCACCCCTAGCGGGGGGGTGTATACGCAGTATTTT
CDR3aa: CASTPSGGVYTQYF

j_gene: TRBJ1-2
abundance: NA
d_gene: TRBD1
v_gene: TRBV5-6
CDR3nt: TGTGCCAGCAGCACTGGACAGGCGGGATATGGCTACACCTTC
CDR3aa: CASSTGQAGYGYTF

j_gene: TRBJ1-5
abundance: NA
d_gene: TRBD1
v_gene: TRBV28
CDR3nt: TGTGCCAGCAGTTTCTTCGGGACAGGGCCTAATCAGCCCCAGCATTTT
CDR3aa: CASSFFGTGPNQPQHF

j_gene: TRBJ1-5
abundance: NA
d_gene: NA
v_gene: TRBV28
CDR3nt: TGTGCCAGCAGTTTAAGTACGGGGCAGCCCCAGCATTTT
CDR3aa: CASSLSTGQPQHF

j_gene: TRBJ2-7
abundance: NA
d_gene: NA
v_gene: TRBV4-3
CDR3nt: TGCGCCAGCAGCCGAACCAGGGGCCCCACCCAAGGGGAGCAGTACTTC
CDR3aa: CASSRTRGPTQGEQYF

j_gene: TRBJ2-5
abundance: NA
d_gene: TRBD2
v_gene: TRBV5-4
CDR3nt: TGTGCCAGCAGCCCTACTAGCGGGGGGGTATTGGAGACCCAGTACTTC
CDR3aa: CASSPTSGGVLETQYF

j_gene: TRBJ2-6
abundance: NA
d_gene: NA
v_gene: TRBV4-3
CDR3nt: TGCGCCAGCAGCCAAGATCTGGGCTCTGGGGCCAACGTCCTGACTTTC
CDR3aa: CASSQDLGSGANVLTF

j_gene: TRBJ1-6
abundance: NA
d_gene: NA
v_gene: TRBV11-2
CDR3nt: TGTGCCAGCAGCTTAGATATTGCGAGTTCACCCCTCCACTTT
CDR3aa: CASSLDIASSPLHF

j_gene: TRBJ2-5
abundance: once
d_gene: NA
v_gene: TRBV28
CDR3nt: TGTGCCAGCAGTTTAAATGGCGGGGCACAAGAGACCCAGTACTTC
CDR3aa: CASSLNGGAQETQYF

j_gene: TRBJ1-1
abundance: NA
d_gene: NA
v_gene: TRBV7-6
CDR3nt: TGTGCCAGCAGCCTGGATGGGGGACCTGAAGCTTTCTTT
CDR3aa: CASSLDGGPEAFF

j_gene: TRBJ1-6
abundance: NA
d_gene: NA
v_gene: TRBV5-6
CDR3nt: TGTGCCAGCAGCTTTTGGGGGGCGAGCTATTCACCCCTCCACTTT
CDR3aa: CASSFWGASYSPLHF

j_gene: TRBJ2-1
abundance: NA
d_gene: TRBD2
v_gene: TRBV4-1
CDR3nt: TGCGCCAGCAGCCAGGTTGATATGGGACTAGCGACCCACAATGAGCAGTTCTTC
CDR3aa: CASSQVDMGLATHNEQFF

j_gene: TRBJ2-2
abundance: NA
d_gene: TRBD2
v_gene: TRBV5-1
CDR3nt: TGCGCCAGCAGCTTGACTAGCGCATACACCGGGGAGCTGTTTTTT
CDR3aa: CASSLTSAYTGELFF

j_gene: TRBJ1-1
abundance: NA
d_gene: NA
v_gene: TRBV29-1
CDR3nt: TGCAGCGGGGGACAAGGCATGAACACTGAAGCTTTCTTT
CDR3aa: CSGGQGMNTEAFF

j_gene: TRBJ2-7
abundance: few
d_gene: NA
v_gene: TRBV11-2
CDR3nt: TGTGCCAGCAGCTTAGGTACGGCGCAGACCTACGAGCAGTACTTC
CDR3aa: CASSLGTAQTYEQYF

j_gene: TRBJ2-3
abundance: NA
d_gene: NA
v_gene: TRBV5-6
CDR3nt: TGTGCCAGCAGCATCACAGATACGCAGTATTTT
CDR3aa: CASSITDTQYF

j_gene: TRBJ1-2
abundance: NA
d_gene: NA
v_gene: TRBV29-1
CDR3nt: TGCAGCACGGACAGCGGGAGAGGGACTAACTATGGCTACACCTTC
CDR3aa: CSTDSGRGTNYGYTF

j_gene: TRBJ2-1
abundance: NA
d_gene: NA
v_gene: TRBV2
CDR3nt: TGTGCCAGCTTGGACGGTAGTAGTACGAATGAGCAGTTCTTC
CDR3aa: CASLDGSSTNEQFF

j_gene: TRBJ1-3
abundance: NA
d_gene: NA
v_gene: TRBV28
CDR3nt: TGTGCCAGCAGTTTAATGGGCGCTAAAAACACCATATATTTT
CDR3aa: CASSLMGAKNTIYF